The 25 T cell receptor beta chains listed next were all sequenced from one sample in a study of neurological immune-mediated disorders. Using its own MiXCR run on the 5' RACE reads, TCRdb lists one record per CDR3 protein. The sample carries over 60,000 distinct CDR3 sequences, approximately 5.2% recorded once. Material for sequencing was PBMCs. The receptors here all came from a woman younger than 45 with multiple sclerosis.

This clonotype was counted many times. CDR3 sequence reads: CATLASEADTQYF. The CDR3 DNA sequence: TGTGCCACCTTGGCTAGCGAGGCAGATACGCAGTATTTT. The chain couples TRBV15 to TRBJ2-3, with D tentatively TRBD2 (6 bases). Trimming left V 8 bases short and J 4 bases short, with 13 bases between. Per the germline V gene, CDR1 is LNHNV and CDR2 is YYDKDF (reference sequence). The CDR3 has 13 amino acids.

This clonotype was observed at least ten times. This sequence joins TRBV3-1 and TRBJ2-7, with a possible D match to TRBD2 (6 bases). With 4 bases removed from V and 3 bases from J, the gap between germline ends came to 10 bases. In germline, CDR1 is LGHDT, CDR2 YNNKEL (reference sequence). This CDR3 has 13 residues. Here the CDR3 reads CASSRPGVYEQYF. Here the CDR3 DNA reads TGTGCCAGCAGCCGCCCGGGGGTCTACGAGCAGTACTTC.

This clonotype was counted ten times or more. The rearrangement uses TRBV5-1 and TRBJ2-2; D call uncertain. Germline CDR1 is SGHRS and CDR2 is YFSETQ. The CDR3 runs to 14 residues. Between the trimmed V and J ends, which lost 0 bases and 4 bases, there was a span of 7 bases. For the CDR3, the DNA is TGCGCCAGCAGCTTGGCGGCTAGCACCGGGGAGCTGTTTTTT. Translating gives CASSLAASTGELFF.

At least ten counts were recorded for this clonotype. The chain is built from TRBV7-8 and TRBJ2-3; D perhaps matches TRBD1 (6 bases). Between the trimmed V and J ends, which lost 5 bases and 2 bases, there was a span of 11 bases. The CDR3 covers 14 residues. Germline CDR1 SGHVS, CDR2 FQNEAQ. Written as DNA, the CDR3 is TGTGCCAGCAGCACGGACAGAGACACAGATACGCAGTATTTT. Amino acid sequence: CASSTDRDTDTQYF.

This clonotype came up once. One end of the junction fails to match germline, which may point to a read error. V is TRBV7-2 and J is TRBJ2-1; 9 bases map to TRBD2. The CDR3 has 16 amino acids. Germline loops: CDR1 SGHTA, CDR2 FQGNSA. This CDR3 reads CANSYASGNSYNEQFF. The CDR3 region has the DNA TGTGCCAACAGCTACGCTAGCGGGAACTCCTACAATGAGCAGTTCTTC.

This clonotype was found many times. V is TRBV5-6 and J is TRBJ1-6; D is possibly TRBD1 (6 bases). CDR1 is SGHDT, CDR2 YYEEEE, per germline. This CDR3 has 13 residues. The ends were cut back, 3 bases at V and 7 bases at J, with 8 bases in the middle. The CDR3 nucleotides are TGTGCCAGCAGCTCCGGACAGAATTCACCCCTCCACTTT. It codes for CASSSGQNSPLHF.

This clonotype has a count of ten or more. V and J are TRBV9 and TRBJ2-2; TRBD1 agrees at 9 bases. This CDR3 is 17 amino acids long. Germline V lookup: CDR1 SGDLS, CDR2 YYNGEE. Germline trimming cut 2 bases from V and 6 bases from J; bases unmatched to any gene: 11. The CDR3: CASSVPPGQGNAGELFF. The CDR3 DNA follows: TGTGCCAGCAGCGTTCCCCCGGGACAGGGAAACGCCGGGGAGCTGTTTTTT. Using reference TRBV9 and TRBJ2-2 for the parts outside the CDR3, the full variable domain is DSGVTQTPKHLITATGQRVTLRCSPRSGDLSVYWYQQSLDQGLQFLIQYYNGEERAKGNILERFSAQQFPDLHSELNLSSLELGDSALYFCASSVPPGQGNAGELFFGEGSRLTVL.

This clonotype was observed at least ten times. V is TRBV5-1 and J is TRBJ2-5; 7 nucleotides line up with TRBD1. The CDR3 extends over 14 amino acids. J gave up 5 bases and V 5 bases, and 9 bases lay outside the gene matches. CDR1 and CDR2 from the germline V gene are SGHRS and YFSETQ. CDR3 DNA: TGCGCCAGCAGGCCGACAGGGAAATTGGAGACCCAGTACTTC. As protein: CASRPTGKLETQYF.

In its sample, this clonotype was seen many times. This chain connects TRBV20-1 to TRBJ2-3, with D perhaps matching TRBD1 (5 bases). CDR3 size: 14 residues. The germline V gene has CDR1 DFQATT and CDR2 SNEGSKA (reference sequence). V was trimmed by 0 bases and J by 12 bases, leaving 19 bases between them. This chain's CDR3 is CSARDSPRARAQYF. The DNA of the CDR3 is TGCAGTGCTAGAGATTCCCCCAGGGCCAGGGCACAGTATTTT.

In this sample, this clonotype turned up many times. This sequence joins TRBV2 and TRBJ1-2; D is undetermined. The CDR3 sequence is 13 residues long. The V gene lost 4 bases and the J gene lost 4 bases, with 10 bases spanning the gap. CDR1 and CDR2 (germline): SNHLY, FYNNEI. CDR3: CASSVRTGYGYTF. CDR3 nucleotide sequence: TGTGCCAGCAGTGTCAGGACGGGCTATGGCTACACCTTC.

This clonotype was seen at least ten times. The chain carries TRBV29-1 and TRBJ1-1; D is undetermined. CDR1 and CDR2 from the germline V gene are SQVTM and ANQGSEA. The ends were cut back, 3 bases at V and 0 bases at J, with 8 bases in the middle. The CDR3 totals 13 residues. The DNA of the CDR3 is TGCAGCGTTGAGGGTCAGATGAACACTGAAGCTTTCTTT. Its protein product is CSVEGQMNTEAFF.

In its sample, this clonotype was seen a few times. The V call is TRBV12-3 or TRBV12-4, the J call TRBJ2-3; perhaps TRBD1 as D (5 bases). Trimming removed 11 bases at V and 2 bases at J, with 14 bases between. The CDR3 runs to 13 residues. CDR3 bases: TGTGCCGACAGCTCCAGGGACACAGATACGCAGTATTTT. Its protein product is CADSSRDTDTQYF.

This clonotype was counted a few times. V and J are TRBV12-3 or TRBV12-4 and TRBJ2-7, with TRBD1 matching over 9 bases. With 5 bases clipped from V and 2 bases from J, the junction kept 7 bases outside the gene matches. The CDR3 runs to 15 residues. The CDR3, as DNA: TGTGCCAGCAGTAGTCCGAGACAGGGGGCCTACGAGCAGTACTTC. Its translation: CASSSPRQGAYEQYF.

This clonotype was counted ten times or more. The chain couples TRBV24-1 to TRBJ2-3, with unresolved D. From germline, CDR1 is KGHDR and CDR2 SFDVKD. V lost 2 bases and J lost 0, with 8 bases in between. The CDR3 sequence is 15 residues long. As DNA, the CDR3 is TGTGCCACCAGTGATTCCGGGTATAGCACAGATACGCAGTATTTT. Protein product: CATSDSGYSTDTQYF.

This clonotype is categorized as medium-sized. The rearrangement uses TRBV5-1 and TRBJ1-2; no clear D. Germline assignment: CDR1 SGHRS and CDR2 YFSETQ. V shed 0 bases and J shed 6 bases, with 12 bases lying between them. CDR3 length: 14 residues. The CDR3 DNA reads TGCGCCAGCAGCTTGGCCCGGGAGATCAATGGCTACACCTTC. It translates to CASSLAREINGYTF. The variable domain in full, with the rest retrieved from reference TRBV5-1 and TRBJ1-2, is KAGVTQTPRYLIKTRGQQVTLSCSPISGHRSVSWYQQTPGQGLQFLFEYFSETQRNKGNFPGRFSGRQFSNSRSEMNVSTLELGDSALYLCASSLAREINGYTFGSGTRLTVV.

The chain combines TRBV20-1 with TRBJ2-7; a possible D gene is TRBD1 (6 bases). The CDR3 contains 15 residues. The germline V gene encodes CDR1 DFQATT and CDR2 SNEGSKA (reference sequence). V lost 2 bases to trimming and J lost 0 bases, with 14 bases between them. The CDR3: CSARMVRGSSYEQYF. DNA of the CDR3: TGCAGTGCTAGAATGGTCAGGGGAAGCTCCTACGAGCAGTACTTC.

This clonotype has only a few counts. The chain couples TRBV5-1 to TRBJ1-1; 8 bases map to TRBD1. From germline, CDR1 is SGHRS and CDR2 YFSETQ. The CDR3 runs 16 residues. Losses at the gene ends were 0 bases for V and 1 base for J; bases not matched to a gene: 5. CDR3 protein: CASSLVSGGQNTEAFF. DNA for the CDR3: TGCGCCAGCAGCTTGGTGTCAGGGGGCCAGAACACTGAAGCTTTCTTT.

The chain recombines TRBV20-1 with TRBJ1-2; 8 bases line up with TRBD1. Unmatched junction bases numbered 9, after V lost 0 bases and J lost 0 bases. The CDR3 has 17 amino acids. Germline assignment: CDR1 DFQATT and CDR2 SNEGSKA (reference sequence). DNA for the CDR3: TGCAGTGCTAGAGATAGGGCCAGGGGGCCCTCTAACTATGGCTACACCTTC. Protein: CSARDRARGPSNYGYTF.

Of note for this clonotype: One end of the junction is discordant with germline, which a read error may explain. The chain employs TRBV7-2 and TRBJ1-6, with no clear D. Germline lookup yields CDR1 SGHTA and CDR2 FQGNSA. CDR3 size: 17 residues. In DNA, the CDR3 is TGTGCCAGCAGCTTACTCCCTTATAGCTCCTATAATTCACCCCTCAACTTT. As protein: CASSLLPYSSYNSPLNF.

This clonotype was counted many times. V usage is TRBV20-1 and J usage is TRBJ2-1; 9 bases map to TRBD2. With V trimmed by 3 bases and J by 6 bases, 6 bases remained unmatched. Germline V lookup: CDR1 DFQATT, CDR2 SNEGSKA (reference sequence). CDR3 length: 14 residues. This CDR3 is CSASDSGGLNEQFF. For the CDR3, the DNA is TGCAGTGCTAGCGATAGCGGGGGTCTCAATGAGCAGTTCTTC.

This clonotype was counted many times. The chain has TRBV15 and TRBJ2-3; 12 bases match TRBD1. Germline V CDR1 and CDR2: LNHNV, YYDKDF (reference sequence). The ends lost 0 bases at V and 4 bases at J; junction bases unmatched: 5. CDR3 length: 17 amino acids. The DNA of the CDR3 is TGTGCCACCAGCAGAGATTCCGGGACAGGGGGCGCAGATACGCAGTATTTT. Its translation: CATSRDSGTGGADTQYF.

In its sample, this clonotype was seen a few times. V gene TRBV5-8 combines with J gene TRBJ1-1; D is unclear. Trimming left V 4 bases short and J 5 bases short, with 15 bases between. Per the germline V gene, CDR1 is SGHTS and CDR2 is YDEGEE. The CDR3 is 14 amino acids. The CDR3: CASSRKRAATEAFF. CDR3 bases: TGTGCCAGCAGCCGAAAGAGGGCGGCGACTGAAGCTTTCTTT.

This clonotype was seen repeatedly, ten times or more. V and J are TRBV5-6 and TRBJ2-7; 13 bases fit TRBD2. Germline V gene lookup returns CDR1 SGHDT and CDR2 YYEEEE. The CDR3 consists of 16 residues. V lost 2 bases and J lost 1; bases outside the gene matches: 3. The CDR3 loop is CASSFGLAGDSYEQYF. In nucleotides, the CDR3 is TGTGCCAGCAGCTTTGGACTAGCGGGGGATTCCTACGAGCAGTACTTC.

This clonotype was found many times. The chain combines TRBV28 with TRBJ2-5; 8 nucleotides agree with TRBD1. The CDR3 spans 13 residues. Trimming cost V 2 bases and J 5 bases; bases outside gene matches: 1. Germline loops: CDR1 MDHEN, CDR2 SYDVKM. The DNA for the CDR3 is TGTGCCAGCAGTTTACAGGGGGCTGAGACCCAGTACTTC. Translating gives CASSLQGAETQYF.

The rearrangement links TRBV12-3 or TRBV12-4 to TRBJ2-5; D might be TRBD2 (6 bases). The CDR3 is made up of 13 amino acids. The V end lost 3 bases, the J end lost 5 bases, and 10 bases lay between the germline ends. Here the CDR3 DNA reads TGTGCCAGCAGTTTGATAGGGAGGGAGACCCAGTACTTC. It codes for CASSLIGRETQYF.